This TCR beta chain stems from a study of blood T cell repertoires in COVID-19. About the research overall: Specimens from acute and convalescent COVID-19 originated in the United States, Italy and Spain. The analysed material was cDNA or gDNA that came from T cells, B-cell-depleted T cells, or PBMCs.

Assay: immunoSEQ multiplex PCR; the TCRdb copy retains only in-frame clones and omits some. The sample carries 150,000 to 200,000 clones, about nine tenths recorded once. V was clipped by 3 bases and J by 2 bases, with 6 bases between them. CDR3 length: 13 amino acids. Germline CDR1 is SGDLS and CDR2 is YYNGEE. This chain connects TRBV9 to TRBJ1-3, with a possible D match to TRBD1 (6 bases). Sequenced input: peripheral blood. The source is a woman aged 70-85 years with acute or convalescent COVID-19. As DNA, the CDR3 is TGTGCCAGCAGCGGGACAGCTGGAAACACCATATATTTT. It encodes CASSGTAGNTIYF. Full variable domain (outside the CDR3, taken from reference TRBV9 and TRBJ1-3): DSGVTQTPKHLITATGQRVTLRCSPRSGDLSVYWYQQSLDQGLQFLIQYYNGEERAKGNILERFSAQQFPDLHSELNLSSLELGDSALYFCASSGTAGNTIYFGEGSWLTVV.